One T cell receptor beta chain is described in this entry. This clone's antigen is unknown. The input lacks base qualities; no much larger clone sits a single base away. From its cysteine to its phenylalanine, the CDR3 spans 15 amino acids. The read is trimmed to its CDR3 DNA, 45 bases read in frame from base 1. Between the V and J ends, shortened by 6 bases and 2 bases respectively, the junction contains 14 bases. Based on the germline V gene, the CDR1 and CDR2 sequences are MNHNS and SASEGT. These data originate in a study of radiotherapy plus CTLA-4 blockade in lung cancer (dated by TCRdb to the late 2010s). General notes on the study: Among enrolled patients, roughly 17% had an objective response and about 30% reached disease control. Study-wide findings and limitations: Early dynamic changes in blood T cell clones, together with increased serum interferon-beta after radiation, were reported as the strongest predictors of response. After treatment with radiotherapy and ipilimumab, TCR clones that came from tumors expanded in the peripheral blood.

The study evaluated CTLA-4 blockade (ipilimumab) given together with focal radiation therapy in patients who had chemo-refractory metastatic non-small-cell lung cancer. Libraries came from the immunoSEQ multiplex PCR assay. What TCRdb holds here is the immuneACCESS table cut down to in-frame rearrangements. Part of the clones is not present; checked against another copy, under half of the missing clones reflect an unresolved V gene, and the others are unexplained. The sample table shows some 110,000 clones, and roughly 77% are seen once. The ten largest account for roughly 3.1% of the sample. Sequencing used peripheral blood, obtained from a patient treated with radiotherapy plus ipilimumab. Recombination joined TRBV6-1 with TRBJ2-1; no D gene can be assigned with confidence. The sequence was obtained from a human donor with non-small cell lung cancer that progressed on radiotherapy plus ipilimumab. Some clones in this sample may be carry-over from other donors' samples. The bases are TGTGCCAGCAGCAACACGGTTACCCCCTACAATGAGCAGTTCTTC. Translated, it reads CASSNTVTPYNEQFF.